These 12 T cell receptor beta chains originate from one sample sequenced in a study of cytomegalovirus exposure and HLA in healthy donors. This PCR relied on a set of 60 Vbeta primers and 13 Jbeta primers. Measured with immunoSEQ multiplex PCR; TCRdb has only the in-frame clones, and not every one. The data show roughly 150,000 clones, with approximately 71% seen just once and 10% held by the top ten. The sequencing sample was made of PBMCs. These receptors were obtained from a man aged 30 to 39 in good health and CMV-seropositive.

This rearrangement joins TRBV6-6 to TRBJ2-1, with 10 bases aligning to TRBD1. V lost 5 bases and J lost 7; bases outside the gene matches: 8. CDR3 length: 15 amino acids. Germline CDR1 reads MNHNY; CDR2 reads SVGAGI (reference sequence). In DNA form, the CDR3 reads TGTGCCAGCAGTCTCGGGACAGGGGTAGGAAATGAGCAGTTCTTC. It encodes CASSLGTGVGNEQFF.

The gene calls are TRBV10-1 and TRBJ2-3, with 15 bases matching TRBD2. From germline, CDR1 is WNHNN and CDR2 SYGVQD (reference sequence). The length of the CDR3 is 16 residues. After removal of 4 bases from V and 3 bases from J, the junction contained 2 bases not matched to a gene. CDR3 bases: TGCGCCAGCAGTGTAGGACTAGCGGGAGGGACAGATACGCAGTATTTT. Protein sequence: CASSVGLAGGTDTQYF.

The chain carries TRBV6-1 and TRBJ2-3; D call uncertain. Germline CDR1 MNHNS, CDR2 SASEGT. This CDR3 comprises 14 residues. V dropped 1 base and J dropped 3 bases, with 8 bases sitting between them. Here the CDR3 reads CASSEVVVTDTQYF. The CDR3 DNA reads TGTGCCAGCAGTGAAGTTGTCGTAACAGATACGCAGTATTTT.

This rearrangement joins TRBV9 to TRBJ1-2; maybe TRBD1 (5 bases). The CDR3 sequence is 14 residues long. V lost 0 bases and J lost 4, with 10 bases in between. Germline V CDR1 and CDR2: SGDLS, YYNGEE. CDR3 sequence (DNA): TGTGCCAGCAGCGTAGGTGGAGGGACCTATGGCTACACCTTC. Protein: CASSVGGGTYGYTF.

The chain couples TRBV12-5 to TRBJ1-5, with D perhaps TRBD1 (6 bases). V lost 5 bases and J 0 bases, leaving 11 bases between the germline ends. The CDR3 covers 15 residues. CDR1 and CDR2 (germline): LGHNT, FRNRAP. CDR3 bases: TGTGCTAGTGGTCTCACAGGGACTAGCAATCAGCCCCAGCATTTT. It codes for CASGLTGTSNQPQHF.

This chain connects TRBV7-3 to TRBJ2-1, with TRBD2 matching 8 bases. From germline, CDR1 is SGHTA and CDR2 FQGTGA. J was trimmed by 6 bases and V by 5 bases; bases with no gene match: 9. CDR3 size: 15 residues. The CDR3 DNA reads TGTGCCAGCAGCCCTCAACCTAGCGGGTCCAATGAGCAGTTCTTC. It yields the protein CASSPQPSGSNEQFF.

The chain links TRBV28 to TRBJ1-1; D gene uncertain. This CDR3 has 14 residues. Germline lookup yields CDR1 MDHEN and CDR2 SYDVKM. The V and J ends lost 6 bases and 1 base respectively, with 12 bases between them. The CDR3 loop reads CASSPPSQNTEAFF. CDR3 nucleotide sequence: TGTGCCAGCAGCCCGCCGAGCCAGAACACTGAAGCTTTCTTT.

J is TRBJ2-7 and V is TRBV7-8; D call uncertain. This CDR3 is built from 13 residues. In germline, CDR1 is SGHVS, CDR2 FQNEAQ. The V end lost 3 bases, the J end lost 2 bases, and 8 bases lay between the germline ends. The CDR3 spells CASSFPPTYEQYF. In DNA, the CDR3 is TGTGCCAGCAGCTTTCCTCCTACCTACGAGCAGTACTTC.

The chain links TRBV7-9 to TRBJ2-2; D is ambiguous. The germline gives CDR1 SEHNR, CDR2 FQNEAQ (reference sequence). The CDR3 totals 13 residues. Trimming took off 3 bases at V and 5 bases at J, with 7 bases between the two ends. CDR3 nucleotides: TGTGCCAGCAGCTTCGTTGTTACCGGGGAGCTGTTTTTT. It yields the protein CASSFVVTGELFF.

The V call is TRBV6-5, the J call TRBJ1-2, with TRBD1 matching 7 bases. CDR1 is MNHEY and CDR2 is SVGAGI in the germline V gene. The CDR3 covers 13 residues. V trimming: 5 bases; J trimming: 4 bases; junction bases outside the gene matches: 4. CDR3 bases: TGTGCCAGCAGTCCGGACAGGATCTATGGCTACACCTTC. Encoded protein: CASSPDRIYGYTF.

This chain connects TRBV27 to TRBJ2-7; tentatively, D is TRBD1 (6 bases). The CDR3 runs 15 residues. V shed 6 bases and J shed 7 bases, with 22 bases lying between them. Germline lookup yields CDR1 MNHEY and CDR2 SMNVEV (reference sequence). Here the CDR3 reads CASRMRKTGLLEQYF. The CDR3 DNA is TGTGCCAGCAGAATGAGGAAGACAGGTCTTTTAGAGCAGTACTTC.

J is TRBJ1-1 and V is TRBV15; TRBD1 is a possible D gene (6 bases). The CDR3 length is 14 residues. Germline V gene data show CDR1 as LNHNV and CDR2 as YYDKDF (reference sequence). The V end lost 3 bases, the J end lost 2 bases, and 10 bases lay between the germline ends. The DNA of the CDR3 is TGTGCCACCAGCAGGTCAGGGGTCAACACTGAAGCTTTCTTT. This sequence encodes CATSRSGVNTEAFF. Supplemented by reference TRBV15 and TRBJ1-1, the full variable domain reads DAMVIQNPRYQVTQFGKPVTLSCSQTLNHNVMYWYQQKSSQAPKLLFHYYDKDFNNEADTPDNFQSRRPNTSFCFLDIRSPGLGDTAMYLCATSRSGVNTEAFFGQGTRLTVV.